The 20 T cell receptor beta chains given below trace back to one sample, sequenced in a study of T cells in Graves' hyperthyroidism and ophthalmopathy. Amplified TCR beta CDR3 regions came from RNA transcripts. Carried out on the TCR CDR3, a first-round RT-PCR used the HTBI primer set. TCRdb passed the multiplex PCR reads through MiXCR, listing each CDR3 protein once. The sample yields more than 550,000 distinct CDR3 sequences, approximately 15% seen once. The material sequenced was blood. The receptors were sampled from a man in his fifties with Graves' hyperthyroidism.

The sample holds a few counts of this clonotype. This chain's CDR3 is CAISPEREVGPDTQYF. The DNA for the CDR3 is TGTGCCATCTCACCCGAGCGGGAGGTGGGGCCAGATACGCAGTATTTT. The rearrangement links TRBV10-3 to TRBJ2-3; 9 nucleotides align to TRBD2. Germline values: CDR1 ENHRY, CDR2 SYGVKD. The CDR3 is made up of 16 amino acids. The V segment lost 8 bases and the J segment 4 bases; nucleotides outside the gene matches: 13.

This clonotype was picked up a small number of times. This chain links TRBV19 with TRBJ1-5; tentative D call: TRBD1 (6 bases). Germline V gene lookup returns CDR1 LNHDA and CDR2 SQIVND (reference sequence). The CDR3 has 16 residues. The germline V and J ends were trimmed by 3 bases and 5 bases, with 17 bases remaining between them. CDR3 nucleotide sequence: TGTGCCAGTAGTATGGAGGATGGACAGTGGGATCAGCCCCAGCATTTT. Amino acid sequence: CASSMEDGQWDQPQHF.

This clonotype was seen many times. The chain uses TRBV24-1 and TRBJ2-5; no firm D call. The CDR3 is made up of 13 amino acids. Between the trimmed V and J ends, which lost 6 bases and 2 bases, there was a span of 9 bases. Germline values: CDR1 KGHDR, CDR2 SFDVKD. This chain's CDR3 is CATSNEVQETQYF. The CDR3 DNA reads TGTGCCACCAGTAACGAGGTACAAGAGACCCAGTACTTC.

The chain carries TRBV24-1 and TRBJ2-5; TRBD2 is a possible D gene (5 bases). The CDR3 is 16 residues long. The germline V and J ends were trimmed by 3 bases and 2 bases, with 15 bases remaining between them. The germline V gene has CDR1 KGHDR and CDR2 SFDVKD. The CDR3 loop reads CATSDLNGGRQETQYF. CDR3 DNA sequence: TGTGCCACCAGTGATCTTAACGGCGGGCGTCAAGAGACCCAGTACTTC.

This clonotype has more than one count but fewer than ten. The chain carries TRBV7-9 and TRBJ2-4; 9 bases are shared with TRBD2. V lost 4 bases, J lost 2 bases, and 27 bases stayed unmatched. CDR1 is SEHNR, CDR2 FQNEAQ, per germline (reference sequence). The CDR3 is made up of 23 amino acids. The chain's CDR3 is CASSSKPGMWVAGDVDPKNIQYF. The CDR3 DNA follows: TGTGCCAGCAGCTCAAAACCCGGGATGTGGGTAGCGGGAGATGTAGATCCCAAAAACATTCAGTACTTC. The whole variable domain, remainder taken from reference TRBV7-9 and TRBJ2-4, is DTGVSQNPRHKITKRGQNVTFRCDPISEHNRLYWYRQTLGQGPEFLTYFQNEAQLEKSRLLSDRFSAERPKGSFSTLEIQRTEQGDSAMYLCASSSKPGMWVAGDVDPKNIQYFGAGTRLSVL.

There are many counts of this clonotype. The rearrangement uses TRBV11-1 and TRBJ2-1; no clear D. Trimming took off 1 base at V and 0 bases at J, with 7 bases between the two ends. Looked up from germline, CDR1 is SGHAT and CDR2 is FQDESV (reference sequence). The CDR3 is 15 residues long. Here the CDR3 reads CASSLDWSSYNEQFF. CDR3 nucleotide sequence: TGTGCCAGCAGCTTAGATTGGAGCTCCTACAATGAGCAGTTCTTC.

The CDR3 loop reads CATSKGQSSTDTQYF. The CDR3 bases are TGTGCCACCAGCAAGGGACAGTCTAGCACAGATACGCAGTATTTT. The chain couples TRBV15 to TRBJ2-3, with 7 bases identical to TRBD1. V trimming: 4 bases; J trimming: 0 bases; junction bases outside the gene matches: 4. Germline CDR1 is LNHNV and CDR2 is YYDKDF (reference sequence). CDR3 length: 15 amino acids.

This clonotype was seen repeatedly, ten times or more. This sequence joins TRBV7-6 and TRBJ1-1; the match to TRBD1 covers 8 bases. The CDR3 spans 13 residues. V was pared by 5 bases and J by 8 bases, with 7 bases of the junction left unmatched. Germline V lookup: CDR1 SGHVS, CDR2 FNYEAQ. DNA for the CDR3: TGTGCCAGCAGCGAAGGGACAGGCCCCGAAGCTTTCTTT. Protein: CASSEGTGPEAFF.

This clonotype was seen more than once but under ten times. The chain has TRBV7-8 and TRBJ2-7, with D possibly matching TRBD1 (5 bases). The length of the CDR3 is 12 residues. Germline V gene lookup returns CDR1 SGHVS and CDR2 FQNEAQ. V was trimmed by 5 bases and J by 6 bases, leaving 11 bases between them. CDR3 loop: CASSVAGSEQYF. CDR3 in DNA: TGTGCCAGCAGCGTGGCAGGGTCCGAGCAGTACTTC.

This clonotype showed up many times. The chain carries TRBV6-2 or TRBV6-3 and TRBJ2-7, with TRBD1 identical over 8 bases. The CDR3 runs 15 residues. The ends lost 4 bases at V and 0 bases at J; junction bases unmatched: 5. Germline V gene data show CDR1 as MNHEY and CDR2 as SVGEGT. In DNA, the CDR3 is TGTGCCAGCAGTTGGACAGGGCTTCTCTCCTACGAGCAGTACTTC. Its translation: CASSWTGLLSYEQYF.

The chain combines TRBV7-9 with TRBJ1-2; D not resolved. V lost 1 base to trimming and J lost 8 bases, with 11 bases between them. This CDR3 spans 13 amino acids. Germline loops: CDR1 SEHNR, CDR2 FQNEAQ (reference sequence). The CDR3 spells CASSLGTPRGYTF. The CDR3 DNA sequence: TGTGCCAGCAGCTTAGGGACCCCGAGGGGCTACACCTTC.

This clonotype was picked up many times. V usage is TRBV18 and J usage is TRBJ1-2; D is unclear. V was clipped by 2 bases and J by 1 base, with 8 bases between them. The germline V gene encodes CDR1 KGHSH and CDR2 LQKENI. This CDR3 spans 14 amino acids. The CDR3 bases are TGTGCCAGCTCACCAGCCCGGGATAACTATGGCTACACCTTC. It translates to CASSPARDNYGYTF. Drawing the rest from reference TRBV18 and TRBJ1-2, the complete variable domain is NAGVMQNPRHLVRRRGQEARLRCSPMKGHSHVYWYRQLPEEGLKFMVYLQKENIIDESGMPKERFSAEFPKEGPSILRIQQVVRGDSAAYFCASSPARDNYGYTFGSGTRLTVV.

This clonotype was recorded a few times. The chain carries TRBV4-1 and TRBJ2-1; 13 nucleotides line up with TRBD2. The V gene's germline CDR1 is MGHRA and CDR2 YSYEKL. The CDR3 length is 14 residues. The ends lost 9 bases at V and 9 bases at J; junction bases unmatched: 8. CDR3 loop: CASNGLAGVGEQFF. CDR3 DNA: TGCGCCAGTAATGGACTAGCGGGAGTGGGTGAGCAGTTCTTC.

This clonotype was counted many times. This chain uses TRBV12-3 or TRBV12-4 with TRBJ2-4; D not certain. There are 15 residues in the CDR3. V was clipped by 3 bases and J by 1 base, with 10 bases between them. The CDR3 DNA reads TGTGCCAGCAGTTTTTCTAGTATGGCCAAAAACATTCAGTACTTC. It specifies CASSFSSMAKNIQYF.

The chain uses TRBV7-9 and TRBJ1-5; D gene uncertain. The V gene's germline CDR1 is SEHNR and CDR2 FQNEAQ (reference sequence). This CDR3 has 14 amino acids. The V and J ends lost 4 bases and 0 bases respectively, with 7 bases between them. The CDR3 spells CASSSPYSNQPQHF. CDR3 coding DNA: TGTGCCAGCAGCTCGCCGTATAGCAATCAGCCCCAGCATTTT.

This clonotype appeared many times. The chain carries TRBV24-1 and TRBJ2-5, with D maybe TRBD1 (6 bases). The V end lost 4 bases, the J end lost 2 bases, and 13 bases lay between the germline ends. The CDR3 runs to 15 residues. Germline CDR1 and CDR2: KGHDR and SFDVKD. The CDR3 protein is CATSDGRGGQETQYF. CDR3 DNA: TGTGCCACCAGTGACGGCAGGGGCGGTCAAGAGACCCAGTACTTC.

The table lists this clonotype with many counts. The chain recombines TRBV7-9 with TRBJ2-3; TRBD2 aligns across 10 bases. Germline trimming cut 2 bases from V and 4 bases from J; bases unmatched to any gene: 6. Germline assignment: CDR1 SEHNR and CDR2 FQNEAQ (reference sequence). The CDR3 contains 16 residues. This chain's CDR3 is CASSLRILAGADTQYF. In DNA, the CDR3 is TGTGCCAGCAGCTTAAGGATTCTAGCGGGAGCAGATACGCAGTATTTT. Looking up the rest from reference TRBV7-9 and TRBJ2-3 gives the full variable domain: DTGVSQNPRHKITKRGQNVTFRCDPISEHNRLYWYRQTLGQGPEFLTYFQNEAQLEKSRLLSDRFSAERPKGSFSTLEIQRTEQGDSAMYLCASSLRILAGADTQYFGPGTRLTVL.

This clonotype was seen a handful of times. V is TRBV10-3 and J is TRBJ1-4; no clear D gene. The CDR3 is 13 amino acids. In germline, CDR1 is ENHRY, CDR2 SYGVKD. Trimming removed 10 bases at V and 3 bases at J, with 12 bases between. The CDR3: CATKGEANEKLFF. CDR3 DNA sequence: TGTGCCACCAAGGGAGAGGCTAATGAAAAACTGTTTTTT.

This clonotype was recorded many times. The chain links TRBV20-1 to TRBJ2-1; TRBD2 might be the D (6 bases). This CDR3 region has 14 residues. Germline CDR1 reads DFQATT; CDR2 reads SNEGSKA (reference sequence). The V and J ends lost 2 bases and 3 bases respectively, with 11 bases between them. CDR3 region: CSARSRGLYNEQFF. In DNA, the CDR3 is TGCAGTGCTAGATCGAGGGGACTCTACAATGAGCAGTTCTTC.

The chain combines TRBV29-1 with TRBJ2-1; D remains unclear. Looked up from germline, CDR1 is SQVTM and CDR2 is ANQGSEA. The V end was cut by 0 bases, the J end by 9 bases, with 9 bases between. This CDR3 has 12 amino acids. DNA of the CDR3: TGCAGCGTTGAAGAGGTGGCTGGTGAGCAGTTCTTC. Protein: CSVEEVAGEQFF.